The 16 T cell receptor beta chains below come from one sample, sequenced in a study of blood T cells in healthy people across ages. A J-beta primer mix and a sample-barcoded 5' primer were used in a second PCR of about 7 to 12 cycles. TCRdb re-called the 5' RACE reads through MiXCR, storing one row per CDR3 protein. Among roughly 680,000 distinct CDR3 sequences listed, over 40% were seen once. Sequencing used blood. These receptors originate from an elderly woman in good health.

Comment on this clonotype: A much larger clone sits a single nucleotide away, making a read error possible. The rearrangement links TRBV25-1 to TRBJ2-5, with TRBD2 matching 9 bases. Germline CDR1 and CDR2: MGHDK and SYGVNS. CDR3 length equals 15 residues. The CDR3 reads CASSAGLASQESQYF. The CDR3 region has the DNA TGTGCCAGCAGTGCCGGACTAGCGAGCCAAGAGTCCCAGTACTTC.

Ten or more counts support this clonotype. J is TRBJ1-2 and V is TRBV29-1; weak D call: TRBD1 (5 bases). Deletions cut 7 bases from V and 2 bases from J, with 14 bases between. The germline CDR1 and CDR2 sequences are SQVTM and ANQGSEA. The CDR3 extends over 13 amino acids. The CDR3 DNA is TGCAGCGCCACCAAGGAGGGGAACTATGGCTACACCTTC. Protein: CSATKEGNYGYTF.

The genes are TRBV6-2 or TRBV6-3 and TRBJ2-5, with TRBD2 identical over 7 bases. After removal of 4 bases from V and 11 bases from J, the junction contained 25 bases not matched to a gene. The CDR3 runs to 18 residues. Germline CDR1 MNHEY, CDR2 SVGEGT. CDR3 region: CASSSPLSGRVSYNEQYF. CDR3 DNA sequence: TGTGCCAGCAGTTCTCCGCTGAGTGGGAGGGTCTCCTACAATGAGCAGTACTTC.

Here the CDR3 DNA reads TGCGCCAGCAGCTTCCGGGACCCCCGGGACAATGAGCAGTACTTC. The encoded protein is CASSFRDPRDNEQYF. The V gene is TRBV5-1, the J gene TRBJ2-5; D perhaps matches TRBD1 (6 bases). This CDR3 is built from 15 residues. CDR1 is SGHRS and CDR2 is YFSETQ in the germline V gene. Trimming removed 2 bases at V and 11 bases at J, with 22 bases between.

J is TRBJ2-3 and V is TRBV6-1; possibly TRBD1 or TRBD2 for D (6 bases each). Between the trimmed V and J ends, which lost 8 bases and 3 bases, there was a span of 27 bases. The CDR3 consists of 18 residues. The germline gives CDR1 MNHNS, CDR2 SASEGT. CDR3 in DNA: TGTGCCAGCCTAGGGGGGAACAGGGCCCATAGAAGTACAGATACGCAGTATTTT. It specifies CASLGGNRAHRSTDTQYF.

This chain uses TRBV28 with TRBJ2-1; perhaps TRBD2 as D (5 bases). CDR1 and CDR2 from the germline V gene are MDHEN and SYDVKM. Deletions cut 7 bases from V and 8 bases from J, with 15 bases between. The CDR3 extends over 13 amino acids. The CDR3 region has the DNA TGTGCCAGCAATCTGGACCGGCGGGATGAGCAGTTCTTC. Amino acid sequence: CASNLDRRDEQFF.

Turning to this clonotype: A clone one base away is much larger, so this may be a read error. The chain links TRBV4-2 to TRBJ2-1; TRBD2 agrees at 7 bases. Germline loops: CDR1 LGHNA, CDR2 YNFKEQ. The CDR3 runs 16 residues. The CDR3 region has the DNA TGTGCCGGCAGCCCCCCGGTAGCGGGCAGACCCAATGAGCAGTTCTTC. Its translation is CAGSPPVAGRPNEQFF.

This clonotype was counted ten times or more. The chain employs TRBV29-1 and TRBJ2-1; unclear D gene. CDR1 is SQVTM and CDR2 is ANQGSEA in the germline V gene. The CDR3 is made up of 12 amino acids. V was trimmed by 0 bases and J by 9 bases, leaving 9 bases between them. As DNA, the CDR3 is TGCAGCGTTGAAGATGAAAGAGGTGAGCAGTTCTTC. Translating it yields CSVEDERGEQFF.

This clonotype has just one count. The chain has TRBV6-2 or TRBV6-3 and TRBJ2-7; D not certain. V lost 0 bases and J 2 bases, leaving 8 bases between the germline ends. The CDR3 has 14 residues. The germline V gene encodes CDR1 MNHEY and CDR2 SVGEGT. CDR3 loop: CASSYSYGTYEQYF. Written as DNA, the CDR3 is TGTGCCAGCAGTTACTCGTACGGTACCTACGAGCAGTACTTC.

As to this clonotype: Relative to the germline gene, one junction end is altered; a read error may explain this. The chain recombines TRBV5-1 with TRBJ2-1; no definite D call. The CDR3 is 14 residues long. Germline CDR1 reads SGHRS; CDR2 reads YFSETQ. The CDR3 loop reads CASSVGSLGNERFF. The CDR3 DNA is TGCGCCAGCAGCGTGGGCTCGTTGGGCAATGAGCGGTTCTTC.

The CDR3, as DNA: TGTGCGACGAAGAACAGCGCGACCGATGAGCAGTTCTTC. Its protein product is CATKNSATDEQFF. V usage is TRBV2 and J usage is TRBJ2-1; D unresolved. CDR1 SNHLY and CDR2 FYNNEI come from the germline V gene. CDR3 length: 13 residues. Full variable domain (rest looked up from reference TRBV2 and TRBJ2-1): EPEVTQTPSHQVTQMGQEVILRCVPISNHLYFYWYRQILGQKVEFLVSFYNNEISEKSEIFDDQFSVERPDGSNFTLKIRSTKLEDSAMYFCATKNSATDEQFFGPGTRLTVL.

J is TRBJ1-3 and V is TRBV12-3 or TRBV12-4; D possibly corresponds to TRBD1 (6 bases). V lost 10 bases and J 0 bases, leaving 13 bases between the germline ends. The CDR3 extends over 14 amino acids. Written as DNA, the CDR3 is TGTGCCACGGGACACCCCATCTCTGGAAACACCATATATTTT. The encoded protein is CATGHPISGNTIYF.

This clonotype was detected many times. The V call is TRBV12-3 or TRBV12-4, the J call TRBJ2-1, with 7 bases fitting TRBD1. The V gene end was trimmed by 7 bases and the J gene end by 7 bases; junction bases not matched to a gene: 13. The CDR3 is 15 amino acids. DNA for the CDR3: TGTGCCAGCACCCTAGGAAGGGGGCGAAGGAATGAGCAGTTCTTC. It specifies CASTLGRGRRNEQFF.

This chain connects TRBV7-2 to TRBJ2-1, with 12 bases matching TRBD1. Germline trimming cut 4 bases from V and 8 bases from J; bases unmatched to any gene: 6. Germline CDR1 SGHTA, CDR2 FQGNSA. The CDR3 runs to 15 residues. DNA of the CDR3: TGTGCCAGCAGCTCCCGGGACAGGGGGCGCGATGAGCAGTTCTTC. It is translated as CASSSRDRGRDEQFF. The whole variable domain, remainder taken from reference TRBV7-2 and TRBJ2-1, is GAGVSQSPSNKVTEKGKDVELRCDPISGHTALYWYRQSLGQGLEFLIYFQGNSAPDKSGLPSDRFSAERTGGSVSTLTIQRTQQEDSAVYLCASSSRDRGRDEQFFGPGTRLTVL.

Notes on this clonotype: This may come from a read error, since a much larger clone is one base off. The conserved phenylalanine or tryptophan normally closing the CDR3 is absent here, so this likely arose from a read error. The genes are TRBV12-3 or TRBV12-4 and TRBJ2-3; weak D call: TRBD1 (6 bases). Trimming pared 5 bases from V and 0 bases from J, leaving 9 bases between. CDR3 size: 14 residues. CDR3 bases: TGTGCCAGCAGTCAGGGGCATAGCACAGATACGCAGTATTTA. Translation gives CASSQGHSTDTQYL.

The table lists this clonotype with many counts. The rearrangement joins TRBV2 to TRBJ2-2, with a tentative D call TRBD2 (6 bases). Germline values: CDR1 SNHLY, CDR2 FYNNEI. The CDR3 loop spans 15 amino acids. With 7 bases removed from V and 0 bases from J, the gap between germline ends came to 12 bases. For the CDR3, the DNA is TGTGCCAGCAATAGGGGACTGACGAACACCGGGGAGCTGTTTTTT. This sequence encodes CASNRGLTNTGELFF.